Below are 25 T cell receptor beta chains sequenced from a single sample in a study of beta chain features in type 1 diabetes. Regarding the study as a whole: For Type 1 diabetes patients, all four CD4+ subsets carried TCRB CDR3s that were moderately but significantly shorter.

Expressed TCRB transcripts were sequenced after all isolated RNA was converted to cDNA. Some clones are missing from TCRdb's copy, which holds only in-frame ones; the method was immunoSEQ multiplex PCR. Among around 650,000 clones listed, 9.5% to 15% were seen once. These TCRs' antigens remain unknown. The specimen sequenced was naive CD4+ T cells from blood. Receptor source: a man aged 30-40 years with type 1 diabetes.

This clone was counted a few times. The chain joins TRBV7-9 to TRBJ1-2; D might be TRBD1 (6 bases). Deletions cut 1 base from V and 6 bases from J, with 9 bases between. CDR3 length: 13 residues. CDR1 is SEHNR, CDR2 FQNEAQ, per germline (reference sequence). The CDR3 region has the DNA TGTGCCAGCAGCTTAGTAGGGGGTCATGGCTACACCTTC. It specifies CASSLVGGHGYTF.

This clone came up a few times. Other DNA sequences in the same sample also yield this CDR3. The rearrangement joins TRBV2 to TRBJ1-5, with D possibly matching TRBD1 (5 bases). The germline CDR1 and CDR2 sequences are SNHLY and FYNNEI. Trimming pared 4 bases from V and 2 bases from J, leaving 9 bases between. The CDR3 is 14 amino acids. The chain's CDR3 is CASSGQGGNQPQHF. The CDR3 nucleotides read TGTGCCAGCAGTGGGCAGGGTGGCAATCAGCCCCAGCATTTT.

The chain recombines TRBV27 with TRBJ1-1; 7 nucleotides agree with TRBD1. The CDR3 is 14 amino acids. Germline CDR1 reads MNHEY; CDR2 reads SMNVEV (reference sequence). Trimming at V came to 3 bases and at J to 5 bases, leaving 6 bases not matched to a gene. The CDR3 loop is CASSFQGEWTEAFF. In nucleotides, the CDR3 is TGTGCCAGCAGTTTCCAGGGGGAATGGACTGAAGCTTTCTTT.

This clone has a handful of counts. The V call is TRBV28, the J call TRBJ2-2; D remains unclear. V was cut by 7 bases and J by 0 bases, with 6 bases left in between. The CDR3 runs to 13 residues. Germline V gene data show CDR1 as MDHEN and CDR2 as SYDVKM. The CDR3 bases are TGTGCCAGCACGGCAGCGAACACCGGGGAGCTGTTTTTT. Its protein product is CASTAANTGELFF. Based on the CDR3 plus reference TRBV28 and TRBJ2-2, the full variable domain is DVKVTQSSRYLVKRTGEKVFLECVQDMDHENMFWYRQDPGLGLRLIYFSYDVKMKEKGDIPEGYSVSREKKERFSLILESASTNQTSMYLCASTAANTGELFFGEGSRLTVL.

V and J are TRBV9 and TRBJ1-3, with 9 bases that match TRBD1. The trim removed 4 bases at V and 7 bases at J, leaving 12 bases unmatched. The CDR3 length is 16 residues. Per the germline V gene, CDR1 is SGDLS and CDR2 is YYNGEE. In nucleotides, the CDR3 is TGTGCCAGCAGCCCGGGACAGGGCAATCTTAGGAACACCATATATTTT. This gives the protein CASSPGQGNLRNTIYF. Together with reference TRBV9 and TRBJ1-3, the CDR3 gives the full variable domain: DSGVTQTPKHLITATGQRVTLRCSPRSGDLSVYWYQQSLDQGLQFLIQYYNGEERAKGNILERFSAQQFPDLHSELNLSSLELGDSALYFCASSPGQGNLRNTIYFGEGSWLTVV.

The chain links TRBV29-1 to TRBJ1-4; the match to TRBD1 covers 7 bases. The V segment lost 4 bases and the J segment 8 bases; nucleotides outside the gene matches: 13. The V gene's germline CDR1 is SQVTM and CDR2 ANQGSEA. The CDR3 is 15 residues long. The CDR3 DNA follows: TGCAGCGTTGGGTCGACAGGGACTGACCGGGAAAAACTGTTTTTT. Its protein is CSVGSTGTDREKLFF.

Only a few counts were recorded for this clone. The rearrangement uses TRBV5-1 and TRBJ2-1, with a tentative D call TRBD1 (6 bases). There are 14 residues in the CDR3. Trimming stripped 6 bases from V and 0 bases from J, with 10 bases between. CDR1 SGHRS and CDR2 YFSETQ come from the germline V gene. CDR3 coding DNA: TGCGCCAGCAACACAGGGAACTCCTACAATGAGCAGTTCTTC. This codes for CASNTGNSYNEQFF.

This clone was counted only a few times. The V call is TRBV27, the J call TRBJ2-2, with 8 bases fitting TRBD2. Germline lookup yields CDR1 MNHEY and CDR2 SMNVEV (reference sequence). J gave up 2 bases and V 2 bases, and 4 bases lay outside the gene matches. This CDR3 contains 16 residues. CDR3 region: CASSLRAGANTGELFF. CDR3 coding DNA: TGTGCCAGCAGTTTACGAGCGGGAGCTAACACCGGGGAGCTGTTTTTT.

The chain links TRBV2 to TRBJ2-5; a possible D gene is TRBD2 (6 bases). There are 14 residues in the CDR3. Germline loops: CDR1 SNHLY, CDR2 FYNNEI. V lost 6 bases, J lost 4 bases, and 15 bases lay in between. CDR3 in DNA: TGTGCCAGCAGCCCAAGCGGGCGTATAGAGACCCAGTACTTC. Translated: CASSPSGRIETQYF.

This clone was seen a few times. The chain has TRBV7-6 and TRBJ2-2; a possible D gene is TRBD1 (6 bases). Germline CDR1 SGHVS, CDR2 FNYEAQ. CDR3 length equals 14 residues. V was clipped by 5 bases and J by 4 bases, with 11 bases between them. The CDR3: CASSATQGTGELFF. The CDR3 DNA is TGTGCCAGCAGCGCGACACAGGGCACCGGGGAGCTGTTTTTT.

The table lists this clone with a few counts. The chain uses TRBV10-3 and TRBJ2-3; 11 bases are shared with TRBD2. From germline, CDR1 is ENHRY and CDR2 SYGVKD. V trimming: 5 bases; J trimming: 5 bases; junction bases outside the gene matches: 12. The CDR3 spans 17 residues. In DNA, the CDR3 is TGTGCCATCAGTCTTAGCGGGGGGGCCGGAGGAGGAGATACGCAGTATTTT. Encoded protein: CAISLSGGAGGGDTQYF.

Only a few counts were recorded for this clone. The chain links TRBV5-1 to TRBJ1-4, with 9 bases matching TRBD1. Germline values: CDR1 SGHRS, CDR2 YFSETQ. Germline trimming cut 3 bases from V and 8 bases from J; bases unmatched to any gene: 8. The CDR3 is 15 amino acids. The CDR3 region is CASSSPDRGDEKLFF. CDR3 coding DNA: TGCGCCAGCAGCTCCCCGGACAGGGGAGACGAAAAACTGTTTTTT.

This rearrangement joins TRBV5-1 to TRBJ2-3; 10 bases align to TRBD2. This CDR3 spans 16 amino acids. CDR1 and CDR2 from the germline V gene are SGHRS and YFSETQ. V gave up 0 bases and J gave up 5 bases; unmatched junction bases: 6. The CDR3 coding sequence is TGCGCCAGCAGCTTGGGGTCTAGCGGGGGAATAGATACGCAGTATTTT. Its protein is CASSLGSSGGIDTQYF.

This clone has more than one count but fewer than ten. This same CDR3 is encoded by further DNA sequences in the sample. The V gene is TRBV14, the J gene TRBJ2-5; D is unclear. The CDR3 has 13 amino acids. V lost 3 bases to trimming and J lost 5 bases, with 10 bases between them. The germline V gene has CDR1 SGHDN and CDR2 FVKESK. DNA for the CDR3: TGTGCCAGCAGCCAGGTCGGGTGGGAGACCCAGTACTTC. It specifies CASSQVGWETQYF. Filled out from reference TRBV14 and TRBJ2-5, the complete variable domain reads EAGVTQFPSHSVIEKGQTVTLRCDPISGHDNLYWYRRVMGKEIKFLLHFVKESKQDESGMPNNRFLAERTGGTYSTLKVQPAELEDSGVYFCASSQVGWETQYFGPGTRLLVL.

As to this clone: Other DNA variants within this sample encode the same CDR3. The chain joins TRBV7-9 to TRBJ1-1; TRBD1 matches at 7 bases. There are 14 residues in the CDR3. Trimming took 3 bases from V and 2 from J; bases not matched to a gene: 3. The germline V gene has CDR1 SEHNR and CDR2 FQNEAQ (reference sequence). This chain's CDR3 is CASSLQGGNTEAFF. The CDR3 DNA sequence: TGTGCCAGCAGCTTGCAGGGGGGAAACACTGAAGCTTTCTTT.

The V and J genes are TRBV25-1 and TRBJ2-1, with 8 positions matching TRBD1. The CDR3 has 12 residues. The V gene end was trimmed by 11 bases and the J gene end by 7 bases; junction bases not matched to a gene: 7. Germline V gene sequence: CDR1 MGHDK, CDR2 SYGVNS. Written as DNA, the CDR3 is TGTGCCGACGGACAGGGCGATAATGAGCAGTTCTTC. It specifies CADGQGDNEQFF. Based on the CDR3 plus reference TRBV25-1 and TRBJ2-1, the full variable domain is EADIYQTPRYLVIGTGKKITLECSQTMGHDKMYWYQQDPGMELHLIHYSYGVNSTEKGDLSSESTVSRIRTEHFPLTLESARPSHTSQYLCADGQGDNEQFFGPGTRLTVL.

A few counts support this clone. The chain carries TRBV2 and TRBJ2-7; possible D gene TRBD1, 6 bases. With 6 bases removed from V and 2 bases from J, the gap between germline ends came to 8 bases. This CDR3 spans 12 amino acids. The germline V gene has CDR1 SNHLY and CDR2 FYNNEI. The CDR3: CASRRQAYEQYF. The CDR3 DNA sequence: TGTGCCAGCAGACGACAGGCCTACGAGCAGTACTTC.

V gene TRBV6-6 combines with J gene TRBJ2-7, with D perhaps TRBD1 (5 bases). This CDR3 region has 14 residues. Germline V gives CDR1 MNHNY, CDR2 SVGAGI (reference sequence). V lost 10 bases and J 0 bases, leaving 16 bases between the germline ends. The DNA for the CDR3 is TGTGCCACCCTATCTCCCGACAGCTCCTACGAGCAGTACTTC. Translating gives CATLSPDSSYEQYF.

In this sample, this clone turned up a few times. The CDR3 DNA sequence: TGTGCCAGCAGCTTAGCAGGGGGCAACTATGGCTACACCTTC. As protein: CASSLAGGNYGYTF. The chain links TRBV7-2 to TRBJ1-2, with 7 bases aligning to TRBD1. Germline CDR1 reads SGHTA; CDR2 reads FQGNSA. The CDR3 is made up of 14 amino acids. Germline trimming cut 0 bases from V and 2 bases from J; bases unmatched to any gene: 0.

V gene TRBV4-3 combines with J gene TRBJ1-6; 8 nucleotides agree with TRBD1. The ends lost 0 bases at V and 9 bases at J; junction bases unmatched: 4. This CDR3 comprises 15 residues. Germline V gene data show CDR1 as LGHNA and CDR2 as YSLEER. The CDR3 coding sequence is TGCGCCAGCAGCCAAGACCCAGGGGGCAGTTCACCCCTCCACTTT. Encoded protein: CASSQDPGGSSPLHF.

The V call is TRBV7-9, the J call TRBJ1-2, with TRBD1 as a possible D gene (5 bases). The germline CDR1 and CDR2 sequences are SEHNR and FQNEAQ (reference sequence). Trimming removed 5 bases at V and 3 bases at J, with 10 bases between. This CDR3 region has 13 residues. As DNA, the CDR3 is TGTGCCAGCAGCATACAGGAATACTATGGCTACACCTTC. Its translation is CASSIQEYYGYTF. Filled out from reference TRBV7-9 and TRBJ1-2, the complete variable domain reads DTGVSQNPRHKITKRGQNVTFRCDPISEHNRLYWYRQTLGQGPEFLTYFQNEAQLEKSRLLSDRFSAERPKGSFSTLEIQRTEQGDSAMYLCASSIQEYYGYTFGSGTRLTVV.

This CDR3 is CASRHGQSTNEKLFF. CDR3 DNA sequence: TGCGCCAGCAGGCACGGACAGTCAACTAATGAAAAACTGTTTTTT. This rearrangement joins TRBV5-1 to TRBJ1-4, with D possibly being TRBD1 (6 bases). The V end was cut by 5 bases, the J end by 0 bases, with 11 bases between. The CDR3 is made up of 15 amino acids. From germline, CDR1 is SGHRS and CDR2 YFSETQ.

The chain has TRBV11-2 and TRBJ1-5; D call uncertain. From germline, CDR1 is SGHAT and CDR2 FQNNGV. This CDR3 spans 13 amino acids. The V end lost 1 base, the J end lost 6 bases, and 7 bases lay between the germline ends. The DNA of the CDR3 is TGTGCCAGCAGCTTAGGCGTGGGTCAGCCCCAGCATTTT. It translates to CASSLGVGQPQHF.

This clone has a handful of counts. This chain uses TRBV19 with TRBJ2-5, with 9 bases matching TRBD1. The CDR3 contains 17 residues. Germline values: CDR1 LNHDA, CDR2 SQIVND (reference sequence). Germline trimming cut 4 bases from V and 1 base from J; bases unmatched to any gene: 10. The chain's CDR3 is CASSTHGQGSPQETQYF. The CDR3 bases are TGTGCCAGTAGTACCCACGGACAGGGGTCGCCCCAAGAGACCCAGTACTTC.

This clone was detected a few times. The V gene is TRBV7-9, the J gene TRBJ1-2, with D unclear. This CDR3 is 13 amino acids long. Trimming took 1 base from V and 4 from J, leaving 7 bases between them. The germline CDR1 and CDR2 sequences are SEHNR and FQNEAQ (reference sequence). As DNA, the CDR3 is TGTGCCAGCAGCTTAGACACCGTCTATGGCTACACCTTC. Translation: CASSLDTVYGYTF.